These 32 T cell receptor beta chains originate from one sample sequenced in a study of blood T cell repertoires in COVID-19. TCRdb keeps only in-frame clones here, not all; method: immunoSEQ multiplex PCR. Of 55,000 to 80,000 clones listed, around 90% were seen once; the top ten hold 2% to 2.5%. The sequenced sample was peripheral blood. All receptors come from a human donor in a cohort sampled during active COVID-19.

A single count supports this clone. The chain is built from TRBV6-2 or TRBV6-3 and TRBJ1-1; no clear D. Per germline, CDR1 MNHEY and CDR2 SVGEGT. Trimming took off 6 bases at V and 8 bases at J, with 10 bases between the two ends. This CDR3 has 11 amino acids. The DNA for the CDR3 is TGTGCCAGCAGGTACGGGAGGGAAGCTTTCTTT. Protein sequence: CASRYGREAFF.

The V and J genes are TRBV28 and TRBJ1-2, with D possibly matching TRBD1 (5 bases). There are 12 residues in the CDR3. From germline, CDR1 is MDHEN and CDR2 SYDVKM. The V end was cut by 7 bases, the J end by 6 bases, with 12 bases between. The CDR3 DNA reads TGTGCCAGCACCATCGGGGGGGATGGCTACACCTTC. Its translation: CASTIGGDGYTF.

This clone appeared a single time. The chain joins TRBV7-2 to TRBJ2-3; unclear D gene. Germline V gene lookup returns CDR1 SGHTA and CDR2 FQGNSA. The germline V and J ends were trimmed by 8 bases and 2 bases, with 11 bases remaining between them. This CDR3 contains 13 residues. CDR3: CASGLSYTDTQYF. CDR3 sequence (DNA): TGTGCCAGCGGCCTCAGTTACACAGATACGCAGTATTTT.

V and J are TRBV19 and TRBJ1-1; D perhaps matches TRBD1 (5 bases). In germline, CDR1 is LNHDA, CDR2 SQIVND (reference sequence). There are 15 residues in the CDR3. The ends were cut back, 7 bases at V and 5 bases at J, with 20 bases in the middle. DNA of the CDR3: TGTGCCAGTACCCCTTGGCGGGGGGGAAGTACTGAAGCTTTCTTT. Translation: CASTPWRGGSTEAFF.

The rearrangement links TRBV19 to TRBJ1-2; D unresolved. Trimming took off 6 bases at V and 8 bases at J, with 19 bases between the two ends. Per the germline V gene, CDR1 is LNHDA and CDR2 is SQIVND (reference sequence). The CDR3 is 14 amino acids. CDR3 in amino acids: CASRTPSGPGGYTF. The DNA for the CDR3 is TGTGCCAGTAGAACCCCCTCAGGTCCGGGGGGCTACACCTTC. Full variable domain (remainder filled in from reference TRBV19 and TRBJ1-2): DGGITQSPKYLFRKEGQNVTLSCEQNLNHDAMYWYRQDPGQGLRLIYYSQIVNDFQKGDIAEGYSVSREKKESFPLTVTSAQKNPTAFYLCASRTPSGPGGYTFGSGTRLTVV.

This clone is a singleton in its sample. The V and J genes are TRBV27 and TRBJ1-5; 7 positions match TRBD1. Germline V gene sequence: CDR1 MNHEY, CDR2 SMNVEV (reference sequence). The CDR3 runs to 15 residues. J lost 2 bases, V lost 6 bases, and 7 bases had no gene match. CDR3 DNA sequence: TGTGCCAGCAGAGGGGGCAGGCCAGGCAATCAGCCCCAGCATTTT. Amino acid sequence: CASRGGRPGNQPQHF.

The rearrangement joins TRBV4-3 to TRBJ2-1, with TRBD2 identical over 8 bases. The germline V gene encodes CDR1 LGHNA and CDR2 YSLEER. V lost 1 base and J lost 3; bases outside the gene matches: 8. The length of the CDR3 is 17 residues. The CDR3 DNA follows: TGCGCCAGCAGCCAAGTAGGGCTAGCGGGTGGCTACAATGAGCAGTTCTTC. As protein: CASSQVGLAGGYNEQFF.

This clone was recorded once. CDR3 sequence reads: CASSGTGYEQYF. In DNA form, the CDR3 reads TGTGCCAGCTCCGGGACAGGGTACGAGCAGTACTTC. The chain has TRBV6-5 and TRBJ2-7, with 9 nucleotides matching TRBD1. The CDR3 consists of 12 residues. The ends lost 8 bases at V and 4 bases at J; junction bases unmatched: 3. The germline CDR1 and CDR2 sequences are MNHEY and SVGAGI.

This chain links TRBV18 with TRBJ2-3; unclear D gene. The CDR3 has 14 residues. V was trimmed by 1 base and J by 2 bases, leaving 7 bases between them. CDR1 is KGHSH and CDR2 is LQKENI in the germline V gene. CDR3 residues: CASSPLADTDTQYF. CDR3 bases: TGTGCCAGCTCACCACTCGCAGACACAGATACGCAGTATTTT.

The rearrangement links TRBV5-3 to TRBJ1-2; the D is unclear. TRBV5-3 is an open reading frame, and its role is uncertain. The CDR3 is made up of 12 amino acids. The V gene lost 4 bases and the J gene lost 8 bases, with 12 bases spanning the gap. The CDR3 DNA follows: TGTGCCAGAAGCCCGTGGAGAGTCGGCTACACCTTC. Translated, it gives CARSPWRVGYTF.

The V and J genes are TRBV5-5 and TRBJ2-2; D is perhaps TRBD1 (6 bases). CDR1 and CDR2 (germline): SGHKS, YYEKEE (reference sequence). The CDR3 runs to 15 residues. V dropped 1 base and J dropped 4 bases, with 11 bases sitting between them. This CDR3 is CASSLRQGRTGELFF. CDR3 DNA: TGTGCCAGCAGCTTGAGGCAGGGGCGCACCGGGGAGCTGTTTTTT.

V is TRBV5-6 and J is TRBJ1-5, with 9 bases matching TRBD1. This CDR3 contains 15 residues. Germline-derived CDR1 and CDR2 are SGHDT and YYEEEE. Germline trimming cut 4 bases from V and 1 base from J; bases unmatched to any gene: 3. Written as DNA, the CDR3 is TGTGCCAGCAGCCTGACAGGGGGGAGCAATCAGCCCCAGCATTTT. Its translation: CASSLTGGSNQPQHF.

The V gene is TRBV30, the J gene TRBJ2-7; 7 bases line up with TRBD1. Germline V CDR1 and CDR2: GTSNPN, SVGIG (reference sequence). The CDR3 spans 13 residues. J gave up 8 bases and V 1 base, and 8 bases lay outside the gene matches. The DNA of the CDR3 is TGTGCCTGGAGTGAAATCCGGGACAGTAAGCAGTACTTC. Protein sequence: CAWSEIRDSKQYF.

This rearrangement joins TRBV11-2 to TRBJ2-2; 9 bases match TRBD1. This CDR3 has 16 residues. Germline V gives CDR1 SGHAT, CDR2 FQNNGV. V was pared by 4 bases and J by 5 bases, with 8 bases of the junction left unmatched. The CDR3 region is CASSYRGQGLTGELFF. As DNA, the CDR3 is TGTGCCAGCAGCTACCGGGGACAGGGTCTAACCGGGGAGCTGTTTTTT.

The chain combines TRBV6-5 with TRBJ2-5; TRBD1 matches 7 bases. V was pared by 6 bases and J by 1 base, with 5 bases of the junction left unmatched. This CDR3 region has 14 residues. CDR1 is MNHEY and CDR2 is SVGAGI in the germline V gene. CDR3 protein: CASRGTAAQETQYF. Written as DNA, the CDR3 is TGTGCCAGCAGAGGGACAGCGGCCCAAGAGACCCAGTACTTC.

The chain carries TRBV30 and TRBJ1-2; possible D gene TRBD1, 6 bases. Germline V gene sequence: CDR1 GTSNPN, CDR2 SVGIG (reference sequence). The CDR3 runs 12 residues. The ends were cut back, 3 bases at V and 7 bases at J, with 12 bases in the middle. The CDR3 region is CAWRAGVGGYTF. CDR3 bases: TGTGCCTGGAGGGCAGGGGTGGGTGGCTACACCTTC.

The chain recombines TRBV6-5 with TRBJ1-5; no clear D. In germline, CDR1 is MNHEY, CDR2 SVGAGI. The CDR3 extends over 13 amino acids. Trimming removed 8 bases from V and 6 bases from J, with 14 bases in between. CDR3 nucleotide sequence: TGTGCCAGCGACTATTCCCGGGGTCAGCCCCAGCATTTT. It is translated as CASDYSRGQPQHF.

This sequence joins TRBV27 and TRBJ2-3; TRBD2 is a possible D gene (6 bases). CDR1 and CDR2 from the germline V gene are MNHEY and SMNVEV (reference sequence). This CDR3 region has 14 residues. Trimming left V 3 bases short and J 6 bases short, with 13 bases between. CDR3 sequence: CASSFSGLTDTQYF. CDR3 nucleotides: TGTGCCAGCAGTTTTAGCGGACTCACGGATACGCAGTATTTT.

This chain uses TRBV5-8 with TRBJ2-3; no clear D gene. The germline gives CDR1 SGHTS, CDR2 YDEGEE. The length of the CDR3 is 15 residues. Trimming left V 4 bases short and J 6 bases short, with 18 bases between. The CDR3 reads CASSIDHRDRDTQYF. CDR3 nucleotide sequence: TGTGCCAGCAGCATCGATCACCGCGATCGGGATACGCAGTATTTT.

In regard to this clone: The same CDR3 is also encoded by other DNA sequences in this sample. The chain uses TRBV25-1 and TRBJ2-7; D is perhaps TRBD2 (5 bases). Germline V gene data show CDR1 as MGHDK and CDR2 as SYGVNS. V was cut by 2 bases and J by 6 bases, with 14 bases left in between. The CDR3 has 14 amino acids. The DNA for the CDR3 is TGTGCCAGCAGTGAACGAGGGAGACTCGCCGAGCAGTACTTC. As protein: CASSERGRLAEQYF.

This chain uses TRBV7-9 with TRBJ2-7; 12 nucleotides agree with TRBD2. V shed 4 bases, J shed 2 bases, and the junction held 3 bases outside the gene matches. The CDR3 contains 15 residues. Germline V gene sequence: CDR1 SEHNR, CDR2 FQNEAQ (reference sequence). The CDR3 protein is CASSSRTSGTYEQYF. The CDR3 nucleotides are TGTGCCAGCAGCTCAAGGACTAGCGGGACCTACGAGCAGTACTTC.

This clone was counted once. V gene TRBV5-1 combines with J gene TRBJ2-2; 7 bases are shared with TRBD1. V lost 4 bases and J lost 7; bases outside the gene matches: 10. CDR1 and CDR2 (germline): SGHRS, YFSETQ. The CDR3 has 15 residues. CDR3 in amino acids: CASSRGQVDLGELFF. The CDR3 nucleotides are TGCGCCAGCAGCCGAGGACAGGTAGACCTCGGGGAGCTGTTTTTT. The full variable domain, rest sourced from reference TRBV5-1 and TRBJ2-2, is KAGVTQTPRYLIKTRGQQVTLSCSPISGHRSVSWYQQTPGQGLQFLFEYFSETQRNKGNFPGRFSGRQFSNSRSEMNVSTLELGDSALYLCASSRGQVDLGELFFGEGSRLTVL.

The chain links TRBV6-6 to TRBJ1-2, with D perhaps TRBD1 (6 bases). Germline CDR1 and CDR2: MNHNY and SVGAGI (reference sequence). With 8 bases removed from V and 1 base from J, the gap between germline ends came to 17 bases. The length of the CDR3 is 15 residues. The CDR3 reads CASYLQGPLNYGYTF. DNA of the CDR3: TGTGCCAGCTACCTTCAGGGGCCCCTTAACTATGGCTACACCTTC.

The V gene is TRBV6-1, the J gene TRBJ2-2; 7 bases agree with TRBD2. Germline V lookup: CDR1 MNHNS, CDR2 SASEGT. V was clipped by 1 base and J by 4 bases; unmatched bases: 6. CDR3 length equals 16 residues. The CDR3 bases are TGTGCCAGCAGTGAAGGGTCGGGGGGAGGCACCGGGGAGCTGTTTTTT. It is translated as CASSEGSGGGTGELFF.

V is TRBV4-1 and J is TRBJ2-7; no firm D call. Germline V lookup: CDR1 MGHRA, CDR2 YSYEKL. The CDR3 totals 12 residues. V gave up 0 bases and J gave up 5 bases, with 5 bases separating them. The CDR3: CASSQDINEQYF. CDR3 in DNA: TGCGCCAGCAGCCAAGACATCAACGAGCAGTACTTC.

This clone was observed a handful of times. This chain links TRBV5-1 with TRBJ2-1; perhaps TRBD2 as D (6 bases). The CDR3 runs 15 residues. V was shortened by 4 bases and J by 0 bases, with 11 bases between the two germline ends. Germline-derived CDR1 and CDR2 are SGHRS and YFSETQ. The CDR3 nucleotides read TGCGCCAGCAGCCGCGGAGGGAGCTCCTACAATGAGCAGTTCTTC. Its translation: CASSRGGSSYNEQFF.

This rearrangement joins TRBV5-5 to TRBJ2-3; TRBD1 agrees at 10 bases. After removal of 4 bases from V and 3 bases from J, the junction contained 5 bases not matched to a gene. The CDR3 is 15 amino acids. The V gene's germline CDR1 is SGHKS and CDR2 YYEKEE (reference sequence). The CDR3 spells CASSPRDRGTDTQYF. CDR3 sequence (DNA): TGTGCCAGCAGCCCCCGGGACAGGGGAACAGATACGCAGTATTTT.

The J gene is TRBJ1-4, the V gene TRBV28; 9 positions agree with TRBD1. Germline CDR1 reads MDHEN; CDR2 reads SYDVKM. V was pared by 11 bases and J by 6 bases, with 10 bases of the junction left unmatched. The CDR3 is 14 amino acids. The DNA of the CDR3 is TGTGCCGGCCGCGGACAGGGGCCGTATGAAAAACTGTTTTTT. Its translation: CAGRGQGPYEKLFF. Filled out from reference TRBV28 and TRBJ1-4, the complete variable domain reads DVKVTQSSRYLVKRTGEKVFLECVQDMDHENMFWYRQDPGLGLRLIYFSYDVKMKEKGDIPEGYSVSREKKERFSLILESASTNQTSMYLCAGRGQGPYEKLFFGSGTQLSVL.

The chain employs TRBV6-4 and TRBJ1-6; D possibly corresponds to TRBD1 (5 bases). The V gene lost 4 bases and the J gene lost 7 bases, with 11 bases spanning the gap. This CDR3 spans 14 amino acids. Germline assignment: CDR1 MRHNA and CDR2 SNTAGT. In DNA form, the CDR3 reads TGTGCCAGCAGTGGCGGAGGGGACAATTCACCCCTCCACTTT. Residues: CASSGGGDNSPLHF.

The chain links TRBV2 to TRBJ2-7; the match to TRBD2 covers 7 bases. The CDR3 runs to 16 residues. The germline gives CDR1 SNHLY, CDR2 FYNNEI. With 6 bases clipped from V and 5 bases from J, the junction kept 16 bases outside the gene matches. The CDR3 bases are TGTGCCAGCAGGGGAGGACTCGGGGGGAGGGGCGACGAGCAGTACTTC. This sequence encodes CASRGGLGGRGDEQYF.

V gene TRBV7-9 combines with J gene TRBJ1-1; the match to TRBD1 covers 12 bases. CDR1 is SEHNR and CDR2 is FQNEAQ in the germline V gene (reference sequence). The CDR3 runs to 16 residues. The V and J ends lost 6 bases and 0 bases, in that order; junction bases with no gene match: 5. The CDR3 sequence is CASRGQGAHMNTEAFF. CDR3 sequence (DNA): TGTGCCAGCAGGGGACAGGGGGCACACATGAACACTGAAGCTTTCTTT.

The genes are TRBV4-3 and TRBJ2-5, with 13 bases that match TRBD2. CDR3 length: 15 residues. Germline V CDR1 and CDR2: LGHNA, YSLEER. J gave up 2 bases and V 4 bases, and 1 base lay outside the gene matches. CDR3 protein: CASSRTSGRQETQYF. Here the CDR3 DNA reads TGCGCCAGCAGCCGGACTAGCGGGAGACAAGAGACCCAGTACTTC.